This T cell receptor beta chain was found in a study of shared clonotypes between healthy human individuals. The CDR3 consists of 16 residues. Trimming cost V 3 bases and J 0 bases; bases outside gene matches: 5. Germline values: CDR1 LNHDA, CDR2 SQIVND (reference sequence). Repertoires were generated with immunoSEQ multiplex PCR, while TCRdb's copy carries only in-frame clones and drops some. The repertoire has about 1.5 million clones, 95% to 97% of them found once; the top ten carry roughly 1.1%. The TCR sequence derives from a man aged 25 to 45 in good health. V is TRBV19 and J is TRBJ2-7; 10 bases map to TRBD1. Sequencing was carried out using naive CD4+ T cells sorted from blood. The subset here: CD45RA+ positively selected. The CDR3 region has the DNA TGTGCCAGTAGTATTCGGACAGGGGGGATCTCCTACGAGCAGTACTTC. Translation gives CASSIRTGGISYEQYF.